This T cell receptor (beta chain) was retrieved from a study of T cells in Graves' hyperthyroidism and ophthalmopathy. Regions amplified from RNA transcripts were the TCR beta CDR3 regions. RT-PCR in the first round (using the HTBI primer set) targeted the TCR CDR3. Via MiXCR, TCRdb re-called the multiplex PCR reads, giving one row per CDR3 protein. Here the sample spans roughly 380,000 distinct CDR3 sequences, more than 11% being singletons. The CDR3 consists of 16 residues. Trimming took 1 base from V and 3 from J; bases not matched to a gene: 7. Germline CDR1 is LNHDA and CDR2 is SQIVND (reference sequence). The table lists this clonotype with a few counts.

The chain recombines TRBV19 with TRBJ1-2; the match to TRBD1 covers 8 bases. This receptor was identified in a woman in her sixties with Graves' hyperthyroidism. The specimen was blood. The CDR3 sequence is CASSIGGTGEYYGYTF. The CDR3 DNA is TGTGCCAGTAGTATAGGAGGGACAGGCGAATACTATGGCTACACCTTC.